Listed below are T cell receptor beta chains from one sample, sequenced in a study of cytomegalovirus exposure and HLA in healthy donors. Produced via immunoSEQ multiplex PCR; TCRdb's table is partial and in-frame only. Of some 160,000 clones listed, less than 9.5% were seen once; the top ten hold over 1.5%. Specimen: PBMCs. These receptors all come from a male donor in good health and CMV-seronegative. Each CDR3 is given with its conserved first and last residue. D genes are given only for firm matches. Some rows have no size entry. The others give once, few or many, or a class for an expanded clone.

j_gene: TRBJ1-5
d_gene: TRBD1
abundance: few
v_gene: TRBV30
CDR3aa: CATQGGSNQPQHF
CDR3nt: TGTGCCACCCAGGGGGGTAGCAATCAGCCCCAGCATTTT

j_gene: TRBJ1-1
d_gene: NA
abundance: few
v_gene: TRBV25-1
CDR3aa: CASSGQGWTEAFF
CDR3nt: TGTGCCAGCAGTGGCCAGGGGTGGACTGAAGCTTTCTTT

j_gene: TRBJ1-2
d_gene: TRBD1
abundance: NA
v_gene: TRBV5-6
CDR3aa: CASSITTGSYGYTF
CDR3nt: TGTGCCAGCAGCATTACGACAGGGAGCTATGGCTACACCTTC

j_gene: TRBJ2-7
d_gene: TRBD2
abundance: NA
v_gene: TRBV12-5
CDR3aa: CASGLSGDEQYF
CDR3nt: TGTGCTAGTGGTTTGAGCGGGGACGAGCAGTACTTC

j_gene: TRBJ2-1
d_gene: NA
abundance: NA
v_gene: TRBV27
CDR3aa: CASSFRESSYNEQFF
CDR3nt: TGTGCCAGCAGTTTCCGGGAAAGCTCCTACAATGAGCAGTTCTTC

j_gene: TRBJ2-3
d_gene: TRBD2
abundance: NA
v_gene: TRBV5-1
CDR3aa: CASSPGTSGIDTQYF
CDR3nt: TGCGCCAGCAGCCCCGGGACTAGCGGGATAGATACGCAGTATTTT

j_gene: TRBJ2-1
d_gene: TRBD1
abundance: NA
v_gene: TRBV6-5
CDR3aa: CASSYSRHRGYNEQFF
CDR3nt: TGTGCCAGCAGTTACTCGAGGCACAGGGGCTACAATGAGCAGTTCTTC

j_gene: TRBJ1-1
d_gene: NA
abundance: few
v_gene: TRBV18
CDR3aa: CASSPLPGNTEAFF
CDR3nt: TGTGCCAGCTCACCACTCCCAGGGAACACTGAAGCTTTCTTT

j_gene: TRBJ2-6
d_gene: NA
abundance: few
v_gene: TRBV7-2
CDR3aa: CASSLKAVSGANVLTF
CDR3nt: TGTGCCAGCAGCTTGAAAGCGGTCTCTGGGGCCAACGTCCTGACTTTC

j_gene: TRBJ1-4
d_gene: TRBD1
abundance: few
v_gene: TRBV4-3
CDR3aa: CASSLRRTGESREGEKLFF
CDR3nt: TGCGCCAGCAGCCTCAGGAGGACAGGGGAAAGTAGGGAGGGTGAAAAACTGTTTTTT

j_gene: TRBJ2-5
d_gene: NA
abundance: few
v_gene: TRBV6-1
CDR3aa: CASSEGWEETQYF
CDR3nt: TGTGCCAGCAGTGAGGGCTGGGAAGAGACCCAGTACTTC

j_gene: TRBJ1-1
d_gene: TRBD1
abundance: NA
v_gene: TRBV6-5
CDR3aa: CASSYSADRGTEAFF
CDR3nt: TGTGCCAGCAGTTACTCGGCGGACAGGGGGACTGAAGCTTTCTTT

j_gene: TRBJ1-2
d_gene: NA
abundance: NA
v_gene: TRBV28
CDR3aa: CASSFSGLEVYGYTF
CDR3nt: TGTGCCAGCAGTTTCTCAGGGCTCGAGGTTTATGGCTACACCTTC

j_gene: TRBJ2-7
d_gene: TRBD1
abundance: NA
v_gene: TRBV27
CDR3aa: CASSLSVSRQGSREQYF
CDR3nt: TGTGCCAGCAGTTTATCGGTTTCTAGACAGGGTTCCCGCGAGCAGTACTTC

j_gene: TRBJ1-4
d_gene: NA
abundance: few
v_gene: TRBV14
CDR3aa: CASSLRSGPFATNEKLFF
CDR3nt: TGTGCCAGCAGTCTCAGAAGCGGACCGTTTGCAACTAATGAAAAACTGTTTTTT

j_gene: TRBJ2-7
d_gene: NA
abundance: NA
v_gene: TRBV5-6
CDR3aa: CASSLARGSDYEQYF
CDR3nt: TGTGCCAGCAGCTTGGCCAGAGGGTCGGACTACGAGCAGTACTTC